A single sample is the source of the 11 T cell receptor beta chains below, sequenced in a study of shared clonotypes between healthy human individuals. Measured with immunoSEQ multiplex PCR; TCRdb has only the in-frame clones, and not every one. The sample includes about a million clones, around 77% of them seen just once. Sequenced: memory CD4+ T cells from PBMCs. Subset reported: CD45RA-negative fraction. These receptors originate from a man between 18 and 35 years old in good health. Some clones in this sample may be carry-over from other donors' samples.

The chain is built from TRBV5-1 and TRBJ2-3; perhaps TRBD1 as D (5 bases). The CDR3 contains 14 residues. V was cut by 6 bases and J by 5 bases, with 16 bases left in between. Germline V gene lookup returns CDR1 SGHRS and CDR2 YFSETQ. The CDR3 nucleotides read TGCGCCAGCAATGTAGGGGTAGGTGGAGATACGCAGTATTTT. As protein: CASNVGVGGDTQYF.

V and J are TRBV7-6 and TRBJ2-5; D might be TRBD1 (5 bases). The V end was cut by 5 bases, the J end by 4 bases, with 11 bases between. The CDR3 runs to 13 residues. Germline V lookup: CDR1 SGHVS, CDR2 FNYEAQ. The DNA of the CDR3 is TGTGCCAGCAGCCCAGGGTGGGGAGAGACCCAGTACTTC. Translating gives CASSPGWGETQYF.

This clone was observed a handful of times. The rearrangement joins TRBV4-2 to TRBJ1-2, with a weak D call TRBD1 (5 bases). V lost 5 bases to trimming and J lost 3 bases, with 13 bases between them. This CDR3 region has 14 residues. The V gene's germline CDR1 is LGHNA and CDR2 YNFKEQ. CDR3 DNA: TGTGCCAGCAGCGCTGAGGTAGGGGACTATGGCTACACCTTC. Translation: CASSAEVGDYGYTF.

The gene calls are TRBV6-1 and TRBJ1-2, with D perhaps TRBD1 (5 bases). V was clipped by 7 bases and J by 4 bases, with 13 bases between them. CDR1 is MNHNS and CDR2 is SASEGT in the germline V gene. This CDR3 spans 13 amino acids. The CDR3 reads CASTWGFTYGYTF. Here the CDR3 DNA reads TGTGCCAGCACTTGGGGGTTTACCTATGGCTACACCTTC.

This clone was observed a handful of times. Here the CDR3 DNA reads TGTGCCAGCAGCGGGGGCCTAGCGGGAGATTACGAGCAGTACTTC. Amino acid sequence: CASSGGLAGDYEQYF. The V and J genes are TRBV5-6 and TRBJ2-5; TRBD2 matches at 10 bases. The better agreement between TRBJ2-7 and the DNA end casts doubt on the J call. This CDR3 has 15 residues. Germline-derived CDR1 and CDR2 are SGHDT and YYEEEE.

The rearrangement joins TRBV7-2 to TRBJ2-1; 9 bases match TRBD1. This CDR3 comprises 15 residues. V shed 4 bases, J shed 6 bases, and the junction held 7 bases outside the gene matches. From germline, CDR1 is SGHTA and CDR2 FQGNSA. CDR3 sequence (DNA): TGTGCCAGCAGCTCACAGGGGGCAGCCCTCAATGAGCAGTTCTTC. Residues: CASSSQGAALNEQFF.

About this clone: Other DNA sequences in the same sample also yield this CDR3. The rearrangement joins TRBV7-2 to TRBJ2-7, with 11 bases fitting TRBD2. Looked up from germline, CDR1 is SGHTA and CDR2 is FQGNSA. The CDR3 runs to 16 residues. Trimming removed 0 bases from V and 2 bases from J; junction bases left unmatched: 3. CDR3 bases: TGTGCCAGCAGCTTAGCGACTAGCGGGGCGCCCTACGAGCAGTACTTC. Translated: CASSLATSGAPYEQYF.

As regards this clone: Other DNA sequences in the same sample also yield this CDR3. The chain links TRBV29-1 to TRBJ2-7, with TRBD1 matching over 9 bases. This CDR3 has 13 residues. Germline CDR1 SQVTM, CDR2 ANQGSEA. Unmatched junction bases numbered 7, after V lost 6 bases and J lost 4 bases. The CDR3 here is CSVVPGQGYEQYF. CDR3 coding DNA: TGCAGCGTCGTTCCGGGACAGGGTTACGAGCAGTACTTC.

This clone occurred once. The chain has TRBV7-2 and TRBJ1-2; D is undetermined. Trimming stripped 5 bases from V and 0 bases from J, with 10 bases between. This CDR3 region has 14 residues. CDR1 and CDR2 (germline): SGHTA, FQGNSA. The CDR3 spells CASSPGPTNYGYTF. The CDR3 coding sequence is TGTGCCAGCAGCCCCGGACCCACTAACTATGGCTACACCTTC. Full variable domain (outside the CDR3, taken from reference TRBV7-2 and TRBJ1-2): GAGVSQSPSNKVTEKGKDVELRCDPISGHTALYWYRQSLGQGLEFLIYFQGNSAPDKSGLPSDRFSAERTGGSVSTLTIQRTQQEDSAVYLCASSPGPTNYGYTFGSGTRLTVV.

The V call is TRBV29-1, the J call TRBJ2-3, with D tentatively TRBD1 (6 bases). Trimming removed 8 bases at V and 1 base at J, with 19 bases between. Germline V gives CDR1 SQVTM, CDR2 ANQGSEA. This CDR3 has 15 amino acids. The CDR3 sequence: CSTNQQGAGTDTQYF. The CDR3 bases are TGCAGCACCAACCAACAGGGCGCCGGCACAGATACGCAGTATTTT.

The chain has TRBV9 and TRBJ2-6; 7 bases match TRBD2. Germline CDR1 reads SGDLS; CDR2 reads YYNGEE. Trimming removed 7 bases from V and 2 bases from J; junction bases left unmatched: 3. The CDR3 covers 14 residues. The CDR3 loop is CASGGGPGANVLTF. For the CDR3, the DNA is TGTGCCAGCGGGGGAGGGCCTGGGGCCAACGTCCTGACTTTC.